This T cell receptor beta chain was identified during a study of T cell responses to AZD1222 COVID-19 vaccine. Study results and limitations: Most donors were white British, females outnumbered males, and clonal diversity was possibly underestimated. Two AZD1222 administrations were followed by greater Spike-specific TCR breadth and depth. Across the whole spike, CD4 TCRs peaked at regions 160-218 and 743-854. There were repertoire samples only from the period after the peak T cell response.

Looked up from germline, CDR1 is SQVTM and CDR2 is ANQGSEA. The V end lost 6 bases, the J end lost 5 bases, and 7 bases lay between the germline ends. This CDR3 contains 10 residues. Notes on this clone: The antigen remains unidentified.

Generated by immunoSEQ multiplex PCR, the TCRdb table keeps only in-frame clones and is missing some. The sample includes about 99,000 clones, over 75% of them seen just once. This rearrangement joins TRBV29-1 to TRBJ2-5; D is ambiguous. This clonotype was sampled from an adult in good health. The specimen was peripheral blood, collected on day 0 of AZD1222 vaccination. The CDR3 DNA reads as TGCAGCGTCGAGAGGGAGACCCAGTACTTC. Residues: CSVERETQYF.